This TCR beta chain was sequenced for a study of blood T cell repertoires in COVID-19. For the study at large: Nucleic acid was either cDNA or gDNA, and it came from T cells, B-cell-depleted T cells, or PBMCs.

CDR1 is SNHLY and CDR2 is FYNNEI in the germline V gene. Trimming cost V 4 bases and J 6 bases; bases outside gene matches: 7. The CDR3 loop spans 15 amino acids. In the source study's methods: Amplification from reference gene primers served as the basis for estimated nucleated cell counts. Sequenced by immunoSEQ multiplex PCR; TCRdb stores in-frame clones only, minus some. V, J and clone size are those of that table, while D and trimming were read from the DNA. The sample includes fewer than 200,000 clones, 84% of them seen just once. The sequence was obtained from a woman aged 80 or over with COVID-19, enrolled during active disease. What was sequenced was peripheral blood. This sequence joins TRBV2 and TRBJ1-2, with 11 bases lining up with TRBD1. The CDR3 loop is CASSVTGTGGHGYTF. The CDR3 DNA reads TGTGCCAGCAGTGTGACCGGGACAGGGGGACATGGCTACACCTTC.